A single sample gave rise to the 15 T cell receptor beta chains below, sequenced in a study of blood T cell repertoires in COVID-19. Produced via immunoSEQ multiplex PCR; TCRdb's table is partial and in-frame only. Of roughly 150,000 clones listed, approximately 80% are singletons. Input material: peripheral blood. These receptors were collected from an elderly woman with acute or convalescent COVID-19.

V is TRBV2 and J is TRBJ2-6, with D tentatively TRBD2 (6 bases). V lost 3 bases and J lost 0, with 9 bases in between. There are 16 residues in the CDR3. The germline CDR1 and CDR2 sequences are SNHLY and FYNNEI. The CDR3: CASSDGRLSGANVLTF. The CDR3 DNA follows: TGTGCCAGCAGTGACGGGAGACTCTCTGGGGCCAACGTCCTGACTTTC. Full variable domain (missing parts from reference TRBV2 and TRBJ2-6): EPEVTQTPSHQVTQMGQEVILRCVPISNHLYFYWYRQILGQKVEFLVSFYNNEISEKSEIFDDQFSVERPDGSNFTLKIRSTKLEDSAMYFCASSDGRLSGANVLTFGAGSRLTVL.

The gene calls are TRBV18 and TRBJ2-2, with 9 positions matching TRBD2. The CDR3 runs 17 residues. The V gene end was trimmed by 3 bases and the J gene end by 4 bases; junction bases not matched to a gene: 9. Germline assignment: CDR1 KGHSH and CDR2 LQKENI. CDR3 sequence (DNA): TGTGCCAGCTCACCCTTTCTTAGCGGGAGTTTCACCGGGGAGCTGTTTTTT. As protein: CASSPFLSGSFTGELFF.

The chain joins TRBV19 to TRBJ2-5; the match to TRBD2 covers 14 bases. CDR1 is LNHDA, CDR2 SQIVND, per germline (reference sequence). V shed 1 base, J shed 3 bases, and the junction held 4 bases outside the gene matches. The CDR3 is made up of 17 amino acids. This chain's CDR3 is CASSIGGTSGGKETQYF. The CDR3 region has the DNA TGTGCCAGTAGTATAGGGGGGACTAGCGGGGGCAAAGAGACCCAGTACTTC.

This chain joins TRBV6-1 and TRBJ2-3; D unresolved. Between the trimmed V and J ends, which lost 1 base and 0 bases, there was a span of 5 bases. Per germline, CDR1 MNHNS and CDR2 SASEGT. This CDR3 spans 14 amino acids. This chain's CDR3 is CASSEGPSTDTQYF. CDR3 nucleotide sequence: TGTGCCAGCAGTGAAGGGCCCAGCACAGATACGCAGTATTTT.

This clone was found a few times. The sample has other DNA sequences that encode this CDR3 too. The chain is built from TRBV28 and TRBJ2-7; TRBD1 matches 9 bases. The CDR3 is 15 amino acids. The J segment lost 4 bases and the V segment lost 5 bases, leaving 9 bases of the junction unmatched. Germline V lookup: CDR1 MDHEN, CDR2 SYDVKM. The CDR3, as DNA: TGTGCCAGCAGTAGCCCAGGGACAGGGACTTACGAGCAGTACTTC. Protein sequence: CASSSPGTGTYEQYF.

The chain links TRBV6-6 to TRBJ1-5; D call uncertain. This CDR3 is 14 amino acids long. Trimming removed 0 bases from V and 7 bases from J, with 10 bases in between. Germline values: CDR1 MNHNY, CDR2 SVGAGI (reference sequence). Here the CDR3 reads CASSYSGSSQPQHF. In DNA form, the CDR3 reads TGTGCCAGCAGTTACTCTGGGAGCTCGCAGCCCCAGCATTTT.

The chain is built from TRBV18 and TRBJ2-1, with TRBD2 matching 9 bases. The CDR3 extends over 14 amino acids. Germline V gene lookup returns CDR1 KGHSH and CDR2 LQKENI. The V and J ends lost 4 bases and 8 bases, in that order; junction bases with no gene match: 6. The CDR3 region has the DNA TGTGCCAGCTCACTAAGTAGCGGGGGTGATGAGCAGTTCTTC. Encoded protein: CASSLSSGGDEQFF.

A few counts support this clone. The V call is TRBV27, the J call TRBJ1-6; 7 bases map to TRBD1. Germline trimming cut 6 bases from V and 7 bases from J; bases unmatched to any gene: 9. This CDR3 spans 15 amino acids. CDR1 and CDR2 from the germline V gene are MNHEY and SMNVEV (reference sequence). The CDR3 loop reads CASRRLGQFNSPLHF. CDR3 bases: TGTGCCAGCAGACGACTGGGACAGTTCAATTCACCCCTCCACTTT.

The chain links TRBV5-1 to TRBJ1-1, with unresolved D. The CDR3 totals 14 residues. Germline V gene sequence: CDR1 SGHRS, CDR2 YFSETQ. V was clipped by 4 bases and J by 0 bases, with 10 bases between them. The CDR3 reads CASSEHPMNTEAFF. For the CDR3, the DNA is TGCGCCAGCAGCGAACACCCCATGAACACTGAAGCTTTCTTT.

The chain has TRBV2 and TRBJ2-2, with 10 bases lining up with TRBD1. CDR3 length: 15 residues. V lost 6 bases and J lost 1; bases outside the gene matches: 2. Germline-derived CDR1 and CDR2 are SNHLY and FYNNEI. This CDR3 reads CASSDRGRNTGELFF. The CDR3 region has the DNA TGTGCCAGCAGCGACAGGGGGCGGAACACCGGGGAGCTGTTTTTT.

This chain links TRBV2 with TRBJ1-1; D might be TRBD1 (6 bases). V was shortened by 9 bases and J by 0 bases, with 14 bases between the two germline ends. The germline CDR1 and CDR2 sequences are SNHLY and FYNNEI. The CDR3 loop spans 14 amino acids. The CDR3 region is CASLQGRLNTEAFF. Written as DNA, the CDR3 is TGTGCCAGTCTACAGGGACGATTGAACACTGAAGCTTTCTTT.

The J gene is TRBJ1-2, the V gene TRBV29-1, with D unclear. CDR1 SQVTM and CDR2 ANQGSEA come from the germline V gene. The germline V and J ends were trimmed by 7 bases and 3 bases, with 15 bases remaining between them. The CDR3 covers 13 residues. The CDR3 protein is CSADPFQDYGYTF. CDR3 in DNA: TGCAGCGCCGACCCATTCCAGGACTATGGCTACACCTTC. The full variable domain, rest sourced from reference TRBV29-1 and TRBJ1-2, is SAVISQKPSRDICQRGTSLTIQCQVDSQVTMMFWYRQQPGQSLTLIATANQGSEATYESGFVIDKFPISRPNLTFSTLTVSNMSPEDSSIYLCSADPFQDYGYTFGSGTRLTVV.

V and J are TRBV5-4 and TRBJ1-2; the D is unclear. CDR3 length equals 12 residues. The germline V gene encodes CDR1 SGHNT and CDR2 YYREEE (reference sequence). V was pared by 0 bases and J by 4 bases, with 4 bases between. CDR3: CASSLDSYGYTF. The DNA of the CDR3 is TGTGCCAGCAGCTTGGATAGCTATGGCTACACCTTC.

This clone showed up just a few times. The chain joins TRBV6-5 to TRBJ1-1; D is unclear. CDR3 length: 14 residues. The germline V gene encodes CDR1 MNHEY and CDR2 SVGAGI. V lost 6 bases and J 3 bases, leaving 14 bases between the germline ends. The CDR3 DNA reads TGTGCCAGCAGCTTCTATGACATCCACACTGAAGCTTTCTTT. Translating it yields CASSFYDIHTEAFF.

This rearrangement joins TRBV9 to TRBJ1-1, with D perhaps matching TRBD1 (5 bases). Trimming removed 4 bases at V and 4 bases at J, with 11 bases between. CDR1 is SGDLS and CDR2 is YYNGEE in the germline V gene. There are 13 residues in the CDR3. The CDR3 DNA reads TGTGCCAGCAGCCTAACAGGTCTCACTGAAGCTTTCTTT. It is translated as CASSLTGLTEAFF.